This T cell receptor beta chain was sequenced during a study of blood T cell repertoires in COVID-19. The data were produced by immunoSEQ multiplex PCR, yet TCRdb's version contains in-frame clones alone and is incomplete. The table lists some 110,000 clones, roughly 83% of them singletons. V lost 0 bases and J lost 0, with 4 bases in between. Germline V gives CDR1 KGHDR, CDR2 SFDVKD. This CDR3 contains 14 residues. Input material: peripheral blood. The rearrangement links TRBV24-1 to TRBJ1-2, with no clear D. This clonotype was obtained from a woman aged 80 or over with active or convalescent COVID-19. Written as DNA, the CDR3 is TGTGCCACCAGTGATTTGACAGCTAACTATGGCTACACCTTC. It encodes CATSDLTANYGYTF.